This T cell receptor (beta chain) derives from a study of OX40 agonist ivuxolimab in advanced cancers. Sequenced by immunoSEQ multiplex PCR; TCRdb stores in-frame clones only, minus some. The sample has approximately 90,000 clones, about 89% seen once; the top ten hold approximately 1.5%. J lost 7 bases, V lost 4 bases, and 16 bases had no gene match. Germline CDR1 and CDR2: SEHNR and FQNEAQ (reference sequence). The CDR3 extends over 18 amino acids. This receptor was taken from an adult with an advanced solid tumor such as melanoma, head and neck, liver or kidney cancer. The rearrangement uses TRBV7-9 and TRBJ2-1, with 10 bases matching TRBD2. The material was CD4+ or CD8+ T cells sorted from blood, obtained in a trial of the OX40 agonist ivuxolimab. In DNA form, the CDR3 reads TGTGCCAGCAGCTCCCTCGGAGCGGGAGGGCCAGTGACGAATGAGCAGTTCTTC. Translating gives CASSSLGAGGPVTNEQFF.